The 13 T cell receptor beta chains given below trace back to one sample, sequenced in a study of blood T cell repertoires in COVID-19. This table comes from immunoSEQ multiplex PCR, and its TCRdb copy is limited to in-frame clones, with some not included. The top ten clones hold 29% of a sample with around 70,000 clones, roughly 87% of them seen once. The sample was peripheral blood. The receptors originated from an elderly woman with active or convalescent COVID-19.

The chain employs TRBV2 and TRBJ2-6; the D gene is possibly TRBD2 (6 bases). With 8 bases removed from V and 0 bases from J, the gap between germline ends came to 17 bases. Germline CDR1 SNHLY, CDR2 FYNNEI. The CDR3 is 17 residues long. The CDR3 loop is CASLLEGQVSGANVLTF. The CDR3 DNA reads as TGTGCCAGCTTGTTGGAGGGCCAAGTCTCTGGGGCCAACGTCCTGACTTTC.

The rearrangement links TRBV3-1 (or the pseudogene TRBV3-2) to TRBJ1-1; 10 positions agree with TRBD1. With 4 bases clipped from V and 5 bases from J, the junction kept 1 base outside the gene matches. The CDR3 sequence is 13 residues long. CDR1 and CDR2 (germline): LGHDT, YNNKEL (reference sequence). The CDR3 DNA follows: TGTGCCAGCAGCCGGACAGGGGGTACTGAAGCTTTCTTT. Encoded protein: CASSRTGGTEAFF.

J is TRBJ2-5 and V is TRBV2; TRBD2 matches at 12 bases. Germline V gene data show CDR1 as SNHLY and CDR2 as FYNNEI. The CDR3 consists of 19 residues. The junction had 17 bases not matched to a gene; V was cut back by 5 bases and J by 4 bases. CDR3 protein: CASSKRAPPLAGGGETQYF. The CDR3 nucleotides read TGTGCCAGCAGTAAAAGGGCCCCCCCACTAGCGGGGGGAGGAGAGACCCAGTACTTC.

This chain links TRBV7-9 with TRBJ2-5, with 8 bases aligning to TRBD2. The CDR3 extends over 15 amino acids. The germline V gene encodes CDR1 SEHNR and CDR2 FQNEAQ (reference sequence). V trimming: 7 bases; J trimming: 4 bases; junction bases outside the gene matches: 11. As DNA, the CDR3 is TGTGCCAGCAACGAACCGGGACTAGGTATAGAGACCCAGTACTTC. It encodes CASNEPGLGIETQYF. Full variable domain (rest looked up from reference TRBV7-9 and TRBJ2-5): DTGVSQNPRHKITKRGQNVTFRCDPISEHNRLYWYRQTLGQGPEFLTYFQNEAQLEKSRLLSDRFSAERPKGSFSTLEIQRTEQGDSAMYLCASNEPGLGIETQYFGPGTRLLVL.

This sequence joins TRBV10-2 and TRBJ2-3; perhaps TRBD2 as D (6 bases). Germline values: CDR1 WSHSY, CDR2 SAAADI. Deletions cut 10 bases from V and 2 bases from J, with 16 bases between. The CDR3 consists of 14 residues. The CDR3 sequence is CATRGGAHTDTQYF. CDR3 coding DNA: TGCGCCACCCGAGGAGGGGCTCACACAGATACGCAGTATTTT.

This chain uses TRBV20-1 with TRBJ2-7, with 7 bases identical to TRBD1. Germline V gene lookup returns CDR1 DFQATT and CDR2 SNEGSKA (reference sequence). V trimming: 6 bases; J trimming: 4 bases; junction bases outside the gene matches: 3. This CDR3 region has 11 residues. The CDR3 is CSADRAYEQYF. CDR3 nucleotides: TGCAGTGCAGACAGGGCATACGAGCAGTACTTC.

This chain joins TRBV6-4 and TRBJ1-1; D is unclear. The CDR3 is 14 amino acids. Between the trimmed V and J ends, which lost 7 bases and 2 bases, there was a span of 14 bases. Per the germline V gene, CDR1 is MRHNA and CDR2 is SNTAGT. The CDR3 spells CASKNNRENTEAFF. The CDR3 bases are TGTGCCAGCAAAAATAACCGGGAAAACACTGAAGCTTTCTTT.

The chain employs TRBV30 and TRBJ1-4, with D perhaps matching TRBD1 (5 bases). Germline V gives CDR1 GTSNPN, CDR2 SVGIG (reference sequence). Trimming pared 5 bases from V and 7 bases from J, leaving 17 bases between. The CDR3 is made up of 14 amino acids. The CDR3 DNA sequence: TGTGCCTGGCGCCAGGGTGTGGGAGGTGAAAAACTGTTTTTT. Residues: CAWRQGVGGEKLFF.

This CDR3 reads CATSDPGRGIYYGYTF. The CDR3 DNA follows: TGTGCCACCAGTGACCCCGGACGGGGAATCTACTATGGCTACACCTTC. The V call is TRBV24-1, the J call TRBJ1-2, with D unclear. The CDR3 has 16 residues. V was cut by 4 bases and J by 3 bases, with 17 bases left in between. Germline V lookup: CDR1 KGHDR, CDR2 SFDVKD.

A single count supports this clone. The CDR3 is CASSGGNTEAFF. DNA for the CDR3: TGCGCCAGCAGCGGGGGGAACACTGAAGCTTTCTTT. The chain joins TRBV23-1 to TRBJ1-1; D is possibly TRBD1 (5 bases). TRBV23-1 is labeled an ORF, and its function is uncertain. The ends were cut back, 6 bases at V and 1 base at J, with 6 bases in the middle. The CDR3 length is 12 residues.

The V gene is TRBV13, the J gene TRBJ2-1; 11 bases match TRBD2. The CDR3 length is 17 residues. The J segment lost 4 bases and the V segment lost 4 bases, leaving 9 bases of the junction unmatched. The germline gives CDR1 PRHDT, CDR2 FYEKMQ (reference sequence). CDR3 nucleotides: TGTGCCAGCAGCTCAGTCCCTAGCGGGGGGCGTTACAATGAGCAGTTCTTC. Its protein product is CASSSVPSGGRYNEQFF.

The chain employs TRBV5-1 and TRBJ2-1, with D perhaps matching TRBD2 (5 bases). CDR1 is SGHRS and CDR2 is YFSETQ in the germline V gene. The CDR3 spans 13 residues. V dropped 2 bases and J dropped 9 bases, with 12 bases sitting between them. The CDR3 here is CASSLLDPREQFF. The CDR3 DNA is TGCGCCAGCAGCTTACTAGATCCACGTGAGCAGTTCTTC.

CDR3 nucleotides: TGTGCCAGCTCACCATCCACCATAGGGGTAGCGGTCTCTGTCGAGCAGTACTTC. The encoded protein is CASSPSTIGVAVSVEQYF. The chain recombines TRBV18 with TRBJ2-7, with a weak D call TRBD2 (6 bases). The CDR3 is made up of 18 amino acids. Germline lookup yields CDR1 KGHSH and CDR2 LQKENI. V lost 2 bases, J lost 6 bases, and 26 bases lay in between.